This is a list of T cell receptor beta chains from one sample in a study of OX40 agonist ivuxolimab in advanced cancers. Sequencing used immunoSEQ multiplex PCR; TCRdb keeps in-frame clones, though not all of them. This table has tens of thousands of clones, approximately 91% appearing once. Sequencing used CD4+ or CD8+ T cells sorted from blood, obtained in a trial of the OX40 agonist ivuxolimab. These receptors came from an adult with an advanced solid tumor such as melanoma, head and neck, liver or kidney cancer. Each CDR3 is given with its conserved first and last residue. D genes are given only for firm matches. Not all rows give a size; the values are once, few, many and, for expanded clones, a class.

abundance	d_gene	j_gene	v_gene	CDR3aa	CDR3nt
.	.	TRBJ1-4	TRBV2	CASSVSRDIYEKLFF	TGTGCCAGCAGTGTTTCGAGGGACATTTATGAAAAACTGTTTTTT
.	TRBD1	TRBJ1-2	TRBV5-1	CASSLASGGATGYTF	TGCGCCAGCAGCTTGGCTTCAGGGGGGGCGACTGGCTACACCTTC
.	.	TRBJ1-5	TRBV10-1	CANPNQGKSNQPQHF	TGCGCCAACCCGAACCAGGGGAAGAGCAATCAGCCCCAGCATTTT
.	.	TRBJ1-5	TRBV7-8	CASSLSQINQPQHF	TGTGCCAGCAGCTTGTCTCAAATTAATCAGCCCCAGCATTTT
.	TRBD1	TRBJ2-5	TRBV11-2	CASSTGVGGAISETQYF	TGTGCCAGCAGCACTGGGGTAGGGGGCGCGATATCGGAGACCCAGTACTTC
.	TRBD1	TRBJ2-5	TRBV30	CAWSRPLRTGQETQYF	TGTGCCTGGAGTAGGCCTCTCAGGACAGGGCAAGAGACCCAGTACTTC
.	TRBD2	TRBJ2-2	TRBV15	CATERDLNTGELFF	TGTGCCACCGAGCGGGACTTAAACACCGGGGAGCTGTTTTTT
.	.	TRBJ2-7	TRBV6-6	CASSQSLHVGPYF	TGTGCCAGCAGCCAGTCACTCCACGTAGGTCCGTACTTC
.	.	TRBJ2-5	TRBV4-1	CASSQDFGTGQETQYF	TGCGCCAGCAGCCAAGATTTTGGCACAGGGCAAGAGACCCAGTACTTC
.	.	TRBJ1-1	TRBV28	CASSLSQLNTEAFF	TGTGCCAGCAGTTTATCCCAGCTGAACACTGAAGCTTTCTTT
.	.	TRBJ2-7	TRBV18	CASSPPVHQSSYEQYF	TGTGCCAGCTCACCACCGGTTCACCAGAGCTCCTACGAGCAGTACTTC
.	.	TRBJ2-7	TRBV7-2	CASSEAGPALYEQYF	TGTGCCAGCAGCGAAGCAGGGCCCGCTCTATACGAGCAGTACTTC
.	.	TRBJ2-1	TRBV29-1	CSVEDNLLEQFF	TGCAGCGTTGAAGACAATCTCCTAGAGCAGTTCTTC
.	.	TRBJ2-4	TRBV5-5	CASSLAADPTQSIQYF	TGTGCCAGCAGCTTGGCAGCTGACCCTACTCAGTCCATTCAGTACTTC
few	.	TRBJ2-7	TRBV27	CASSLRGAPDEQYF	TGTGCCAGCAGTTTGAGGGGAGCGCCCGACGAGCAGTACTTC
.	.	TRBJ1-2	TRBV28	CASSGGAQIINYGYTF	TGTGCCAGCAGTGGGGGAGCCCAAATAATAAACTATGGCTACACCTTC
.	.	TRBJ1-1	TRBV18	CASSHGENTEAFF	TGTGCCAGCTCCCATGGTGAAAACACTGAAGCTTTCTTT
.	.	TRBJ1-4	TRBV6-4	CASSVEAGEKLFF	TGTGCCAGCAGTGTGGAGGCGGGCGAAAAACTGTTTTTT
once	.	TRBJ1-1	TRBV6-1	CASRVGHLPNTEAFF	TGTGCCAGCAGGGTGGGACATCTACCGAACACTGAAGCTTTCTTT
.	.	TRBJ2-1	TRBV6-7	CASSYRPSQEQFF	TGTGCCAGCAGTTACCGTCCCTCCCAGGAGCAGTTCTTC
.	TRBD1	TRBJ2-1	TRBV6-6	CATNRGFVDEQFF	TGTGCCACCAACAGGGGTTTCGTGGATGAGCAGTTCTTC
.	TRBD2	TRBJ2-1	TRBV7-2	CASSLASGRESNEQFF	TGTGCCAGCAGCCTAGCTAGCGGGAGGGAGAGCAATGAGCAGTTCTTC
.	.	TRBJ1-2	TRBV10-1	CASSEWPQLPEPYGYTF	TGCGCCAGCAGTGAGTGGCCACAGCTCCCAGAGCCCTATGGCTACACCTTC
.	.	TRBJ2-7	TRBV2	CASSESRSLEEQYF	TGTGCCAGCAGTGAGTCTAGGTCCCTTGAGGAGCAGTACTTC
once	TRBD2	TRBJ2-1	TRBV11-3	CASSSGTSPGNEQFF	TGTGCCAGCAGCTCTGGGACTAGTCCTGGGAATGAGCAGTTCTTC
few	TRBD1	TRBJ2-1	TRBV11-3	CASSLADRDYNEQFF	TGTGCCAGCAGCTTGGCCGACAGGGATTACAATGAGCAGTTCTTC
.	.	TRBJ1-1	TRBV11-2	CASSLDGVMNTEAFF	TGTGCCAGCAGCTTAGACGGGGTTATGAACACTGAAGCTTTCTTT
.	.	TRBJ1-1	TRBV9	CASSVEVNTEAFF	TGTGCCAGCAGCGTAGAAGTGAACACTGAAGCTTTCTTT
.	TRBD1	TRBJ2-7	TRBV11-3	CASSTIWIQTRTGPEQYF	TGTGCCAGCAGCACAATCTGGATTCAAACCCGGACAGGGCCTGAGCAGTACTTC
.	.	TRBJ2-3	TRBV6-5	CARSRFADTQYF	TGTGCCAGAAGTCGGTTCGCAGATACGCAGTATTTT
.	TRBD1	TRBJ2-7	TRBV14	CASSQQTGPPFEQYF	TGTGCCAGCAGCCAACAGACAGGGCCTCCATTCGAGCAGTACTTC
.	TRBD2	TRBJ2-5	TRBV5-1	CASSSGSQTSGETQYF	TGCGCCAGCAGCTCGGGAAGTCAGACTAGCGGGGAGACCCAGTACTTC
.	TRBD2	TRBJ2-7	TRBV7-9	CASSSQTSGRYEQYF	TGTGCCAGCAGCTCGCAGACTAGCGGGAGGTACGAGCAGTACTTC
.	.	TRBJ2-7	TRBV6-1	CASGRLEPYEQYF	TGTGCCAGCGGTCGACTAGAACCCTACGAGCAGTACTTC
.	.	TRBJ2-7	TRBV4-2	CASSQEQGAFSYEQYF	TGTGCCAGCAGCCAAGAACAGGGCGCCTTTTCCTACGAGCAGTACTTC